The present TCR beta chain was sequenced within a study of blood T cell repertoires in COVID-19. Study-wide context: The study drew acute and convalescent COVID-19 samples from the United States, Italy and Spain. The cDNA or gDNA used as material had been derived from T cells, B-cell-depleted T cells, or PBMCs.

Methods used by the authors: Counts of nucleated cells, estimated from reference gene primer amplification, were obtained. The protocol was immunoSEQ multiplex PCR, while the TCRdb copy is restricted to in-frame clones and leaves out a portion. V and J calls and clone size are those listed in that table; D and trimming were worked out from the DNA. In the table there are some 120,000 clones, around four fifths of which are singletons. The CDR3 runs 14 residues. Trimming took 5 bases from V and 0 from J, leaving 8 bases between them. Germline V lookup: CDR1 MNHEY, CDR2 SVGAGI. This TCR was recovered from a man at least 80 years old with active or convalescent COVID-19. The sample taken for sequencing was peripheral blood. The chain joins TRBV6-5 to TRBJ1-5; D gene unclear. CDR3 region: CASSPLDSNQPQHF. For the CDR3, the DNA is TGTGCCAGCAGTCCGCTAGATAGCAATCAGCCCCAGCATTTT.